This entry lists 7 T cell receptor beta chains sequenced from one sample in a study. TCRdb reanalysed the 5' RACE reads using MiXCR and keeps one entry per CDR3 protein. The data contain 10,000 or so distinct CDR3 sequences, roughly 34% of them singletons. Tregs were sorted as CD4+CD25+CD127-/low cells. Material: Tregs sorted from blood. These receptors came from a female donor with breast cancer.

The gene calls are TRBV29-1 and TRBJ2-7; D may match TRBD1 or TRBD2 (6 bases each). Germline CDR1 reads SQVTM; CDR2 reads ANQGSEA. Trimming cost V 6 bases and J 6 bases, with 18 bases left between them. The CDR3 is made up of 13 amino acids. The CDR3 region has the DNA TGCAGCGTCGACACCACACAGGGAGGCGAGCAGTACTTC. Protein sequence: CSVDTTQGGEQYF.

As concerns this clonotype: A much larger clone lies one base from this, so it may be a read error. The chain carries TRBV7-9 and TRBJ1-2; 9 nucleotides line up with TRBD1. Germline CDR1 is SEHNR and CDR2 is FQNEAQ (reference sequence). The V gene end was trimmed by 6 bases and the J gene end by 2 bases; junction bases not matched to a gene: 16. The CDR3 sequence is 18 residues long. CDR3 nucleotide sequence: TGTGCCAGCAGGATACCGGGACAGGGACAACCTTTGAACTATGGCTACACCTTC. Protein sequence: CASRIPGQGQPLNYGYTF. Supplemented by reference TRBV7-9 and TRBJ1-2, the full variable domain reads DTGVSQNPRHKITKRGQNVTFRCDPISEHNRLYWYRQTLGQGPEFLTYFQNEAQLEKSRLLSDRFSAERPKGSFSTLEIQRTEQGDSAMYLCASRIPGQGQPLNYGYTFGSGTRLTVV.

In its sample, this clonotype was seen a few times. The V and J genes are TRBV11-1 and TRBJ1-2, with D maybe TRBD1 (5 bases). Between the trimmed V and J ends, which lost 8 bases and 5 bases, there was a span of 9 bases. The CDR3 covers 11 residues. Germline-derived CDR1 and CDR2 are SGHAT and FQDESV (reference sequence). The CDR3 loop reads CASGTVYGYTF. The DNA of the CDR3 is TGTGCCAGCGGGACTGTTTATGGCTACACCTTC.

The V call is TRBV13, the J call TRBJ2-1; 9 nucleotides line up with TRBD2. The germline V gene encodes CDR1 PRHDT and CDR2 FYEKMQ (reference sequence). There are 15 residues in the CDR3. The V segment lost 5 bases and the J segment 6 bases; nucleotides outside the gene matches: 8. CDR3 protein: CASSLRTSASNEQFF. For the CDR3, the DNA is TGTGCCAGCAGCCTACGGACTAGCGCTTCCAATGAGCAGTTCTTC.

This clonotype was found once. A much larger clone is a single base away; this may be a read error. The chain has TRBV15 and TRBJ2-4; 7 positions match TRBD1. This CDR3 spans 17 amino acids. Germline CDR1 reads LNHNV; CDR2 reads YYDKDF (reference sequence). V shed 8 bases and J 0 bases; nucleotides not matched to a gene: 13. CDR3 coding DNA: TGTGCCACCTCCCCCCTTGGACAGGAACTAGCCAAAAACATTCAGTACTTC. Protein product: CATSPLGQELAKNIQYF. Full variable domain (outside the CDR3, taken from reference TRBV15 and TRBJ2-4): DAMVIQNPRYQVTQFGKPVTLSCSQTLNHNVMYWYQQKSSQAPKLLFHYYDKDFNNEADTPDNFQSRRPNTSFCFLDIRSPGLGDTAMYLCATSPLGQELAKNIQYFGAGTRLSVL.

The chain recombines TRBV6-5 with TRBJ1-1, with 10 bases lining up with TRBD1. V trimming: 6 bases; J trimming: 8 bases; junction bases outside the gene matches: 12. The CDR3 has 15 residues. Germline V gives CDR1 MNHEY, CDR2 SVGAGI. The CDR3 spells CASSSTGTGELEAFF. The CDR3 region has the DNA TGTGCCAGCAGCTCAACCGGGACAGGGGAGTTGGAAGCTTTCTTT.

In its sample, this clonotype was seen a few times. V gene TRBV6-1 combines with J gene TRBJ2-1; no firm D call. Between the trimmed V and J ends, which lost 1 base and 3 bases, there was a span of 10 bases. From germline, CDR1 is MNHNS and CDR2 SASEGT. The CDR3 is made up of 15 amino acids. CDR3 nucleotide sequence: TGTGCCAGCAGTGAAGGACTCGATCTCTACAATGAGCAGTTCTTC. Translating gives CASSEGLDLYNEQFF.